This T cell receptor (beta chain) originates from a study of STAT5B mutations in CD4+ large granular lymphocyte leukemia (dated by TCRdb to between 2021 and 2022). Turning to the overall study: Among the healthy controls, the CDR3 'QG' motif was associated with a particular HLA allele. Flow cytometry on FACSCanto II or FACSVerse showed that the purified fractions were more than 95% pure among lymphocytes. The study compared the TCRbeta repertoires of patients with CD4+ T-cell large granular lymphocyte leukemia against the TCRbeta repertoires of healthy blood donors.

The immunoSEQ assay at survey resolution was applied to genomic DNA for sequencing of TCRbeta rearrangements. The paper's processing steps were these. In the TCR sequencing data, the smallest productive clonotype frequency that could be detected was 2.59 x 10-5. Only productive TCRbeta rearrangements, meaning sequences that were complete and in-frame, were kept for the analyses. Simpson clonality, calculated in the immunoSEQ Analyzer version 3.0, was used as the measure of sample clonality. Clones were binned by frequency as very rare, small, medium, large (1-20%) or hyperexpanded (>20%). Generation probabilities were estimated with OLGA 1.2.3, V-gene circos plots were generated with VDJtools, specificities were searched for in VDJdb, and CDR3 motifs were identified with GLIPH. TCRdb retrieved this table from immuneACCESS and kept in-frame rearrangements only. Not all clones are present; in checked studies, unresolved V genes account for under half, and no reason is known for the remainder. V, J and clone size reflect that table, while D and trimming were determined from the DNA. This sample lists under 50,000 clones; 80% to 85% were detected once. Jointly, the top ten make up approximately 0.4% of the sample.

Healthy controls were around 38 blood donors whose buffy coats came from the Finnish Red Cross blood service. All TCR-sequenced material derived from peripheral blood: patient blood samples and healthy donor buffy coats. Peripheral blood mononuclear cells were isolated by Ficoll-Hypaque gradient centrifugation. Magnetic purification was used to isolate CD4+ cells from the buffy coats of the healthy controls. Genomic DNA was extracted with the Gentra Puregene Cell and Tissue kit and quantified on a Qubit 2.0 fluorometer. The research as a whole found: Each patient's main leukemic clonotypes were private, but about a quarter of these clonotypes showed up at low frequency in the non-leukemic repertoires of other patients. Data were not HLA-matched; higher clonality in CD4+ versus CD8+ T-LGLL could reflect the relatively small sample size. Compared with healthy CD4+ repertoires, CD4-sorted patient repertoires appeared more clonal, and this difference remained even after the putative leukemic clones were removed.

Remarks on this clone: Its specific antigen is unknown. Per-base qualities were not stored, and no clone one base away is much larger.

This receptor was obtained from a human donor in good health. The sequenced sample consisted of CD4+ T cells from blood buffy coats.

The CDR3 reads CSVSKGGRVEKLFF. The DNA reads TGCAGCGTCTCGAAAGGGGGCCGGGTCGAAAAACTGTTTTTT. In this chain, TRBV29-1 is recombined with TRBJ1-4; 7 bases in the junction line up with TRBD1. Trimming leaves V shorter by 6 bases and J shorter by 8 bases, with the junction holding 12 bases beyond the gene matches. The CDR3 covers 14 residues, taking in both the cysteine and the phenylalanine. The CDR3 DNA has 42 bases and is translated from base 1. The germline V gene encodes CDR1 SQVTM and CDR2 ANQGSEA.